The 10 T cell receptor beta chains listed next were all sequenced from one sample in a study of T-cell reconstitution after alpha-beta-depleted transplantation in children. During its preparation, the TCRbeta library received unique molecular identifiers. One entry per CDR3 protein results from TCRdb running MiXCR on the PCR reads. Seen here are hundreds of thousands of distinct CDR3 sequences, roughly 17% observed once, and the top ten hold approximately 1.1%. Material: PBMCs from the stem cell graft donor, obtained from the stem cell graft. The source is a human donor who donated a stem cell graft to a child with acute myeloid leukemia.

To note about this clonotype: A much larger clone lies one base from this, so it may be a read error. The CDR3 region has the DNA TGCAGTGCTCAGGGCCACGTGAGCGAGCAGTACTTC. Its protein product is CSAQGHVSEQYF. The rearrangement joins TRBV20-1 to TRBJ2-7; possible D gene TRBD1, 5 bases. CDR3 size: 12 residues. The V and J ends lost 5 bases and 6 bases respectively, with 14 bases between them. CDR1 is DFQATT and CDR2 is SNEGSKA in the germline V gene (reference sequence).

At least ten counts were recorded for this clonotype. This CDR3 is CSARDRQLQVGEKLFF. DNA of the CDR3: TGCAGTGCTAGAGATAGACAGCTCCAGGTCGGCGAAAAACTGTTTTTT. This sequence joins TRBV20-1 and TRBJ1-4; D might be TRBD1 (5 bases). V was trimmed by 0 bases and J by 8 bases, leaving 19 bases between them. The CDR3 contains 16 residues. The V gene's germline CDR1 is DFQATT and CDR2 SNEGSKA (reference sequence).

This clonotype was seen repeatedly, ten times or more. This chain joins TRBV12-3 or TRBV12-4 and TRBJ1-5; unclear D gene. This CDR3 comprises 15 residues. Trimming pared 2 bases from V and 4 bases from J, leaving 12 bases between. The CDR3 sequence: CASSLLGNLNQPQHF. In nucleotides, the CDR3 is TGTGCCAGCAGTTTATTGGGGAACTTGAATCAGCCCCAGCATTTT.

Ten or more counts support this clonotype. This chain uses TRBV20-1 with TRBJ2-3; D gene unclear. Trimming stripped 7 bases from V and 2 bases from J, with 13 bases between. Germline assignment: CDR1 DFQATT and CDR2 SNEGSKA (reference sequence). The CDR3 covers 13 residues. CDR3 region: CSVPVGPTDTQYF. The DNA of the CDR3 is TGCAGTGTCCCAGTAGGCCCCACAGATACGCAGTATTTT.

The V call is TRBV9, the J call TRBJ2-5; D uncertain. The CDR3 extends over 14 amino acids. Trimming removed 2 bases at V and 5 bases at J, with 13 bases between. In germline, CDR1 is SGDLS, CDR2 YYNGEE. The DNA for the CDR3 is TGTGCCAGCAGCGTCGGATCTCGATGGGAGACCCAGTACTTC. This encodes CASSVGSRWETQYF.

This clonotype has just a few counts. This chain joins TRBV11-3 and TRBJ2-7, with D possibly matching TRBD2 (6 bases). The CDR3 has 16 residues. V dropped 0 bases and J dropped 3 bases, with 15 bases sitting between them. Per germline, CDR1 SGHNT and CDR2 YENEEA. The CDR3: CASSLDYGGVDYEQYV. CDR3 DNA: TGTGCCAGCAGCTTAGATTACGGAGGGGTCGACTACGAGCAGTACGTC.

This clonotype was seen a handful of times. V and J are TRBV15 and TRBJ2-1, with TRBD2 matching over 11 bases. CDR1 is LNHNV and CDR2 is YYDKDF in the germline V gene (reference sequence). V was clipped by 0 bases and J by 6 bases; unmatched bases: 4. This CDR3 contains 16 residues. The CDR3 sequence is CATSRDVLAGANEQFF. The CDR3 DNA sequence: TGTGCCACCAGCAGAGATGTACTAGCGGGGGCCAATGAGCAGTTCTTC.

The chain uses TRBV7-2 and TRBJ1-5; the match to TRBD1 covers 9 bases. Germline V lookup: CDR1 SGHTA, CDR2 FQGNSA. Trimming took 5 bases from V and 7 from J; bases not matched to a gene: 9. The CDR3 is made up of 15 amino acids. Written as DNA, the CDR3 is TGTGCCAGCAGCAGAAAGGGACAGGGCGCGCAGCCCCAGCATTTT. It codes for CASSRKGQGAQPQHF.

In its sample, this clonotype was seen many times. V is TRBV20-1 and J is TRBJ1-4; TRBD1 matches at 7 bases. The germline gives CDR1 DFQATT, CDR2 SNEGSKA (reference sequence). Germline trimming cut 2 bases from V and 3 bases from J; bases unmatched to any gene: 9. This CDR3 has 16 amino acids. CDR3 nucleotide sequence: TGCAGTGCTAGACTTATGACCGGGACAGCTAATGAAAAACTGTTTTTT. As protein: CSARLMTGTANEKLFF.

This chain links TRBV10-3 with TRBJ1-1; D remains ambiguous. Trimming took off 6 bases at V and 3 bases at J, with 14 bases between the two ends. This CDR3 is 14 amino acids long. Germline CDR1 and CDR2: ENHRY and SYGVKD. CDR3 sequence: CAIRLGFEDTEAFF. The CDR3 nucleotides are TGTGCCATCAGATTGGGGTTTGAGGACACTGAAGCTTTCTTT.